This T cell receptor beta chain was sequenced for a study of cytomegalovirus exposure and HLA in healthy donors. Study-wide findings and caveats: Reports credit the classifier with highly specific, highly sensitive diagnosis of cytomegalovirus status. The listing of 150 to 200 TCR beta chains classed them as cytomegalovirus-associated.

To note about this clone: Antigen specificity is unknown.

In germline, CDR1 is PRHDT, CDR2 FYEKMQ (reference sequence). The CDR3 is 22 amino acids. V trimming: 5 bases; J trimming: 0 bases; junction bases outside the gene matches: 23. Profiling relied on immunoSEQ multiplex PCR, and the TCRdb table lists in-frame clones only, not all of them. In the table there are 150,000 to 200,000 clones, about four fifths of which are singletons. Sequenced: PBMCs. This clonotype was obtained from a man in his late teens or twenties in good health and CMV-seropositive. V is TRBV13 and J is TRBJ2-4, with 9 bases identical to TRBD2. CDR3 sequence (DNA): TGTGCCAGCAGCACCAGACAGGCGTCGGGTTCTAGCGGGAATATAGCCAAAAACATTCAGTACTTC. Translated: CASSTRQASGSSGNIAKNIQYF.